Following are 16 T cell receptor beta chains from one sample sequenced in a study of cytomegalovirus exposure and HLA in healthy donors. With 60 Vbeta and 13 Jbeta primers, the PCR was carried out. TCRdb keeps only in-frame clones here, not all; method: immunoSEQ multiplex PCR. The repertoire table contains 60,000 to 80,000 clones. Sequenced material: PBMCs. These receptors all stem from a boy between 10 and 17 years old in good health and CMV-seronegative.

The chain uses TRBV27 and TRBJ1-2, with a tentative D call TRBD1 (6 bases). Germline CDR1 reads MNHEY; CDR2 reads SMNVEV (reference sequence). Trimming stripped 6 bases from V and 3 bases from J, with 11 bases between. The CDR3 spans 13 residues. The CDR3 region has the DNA TGTGCCAGCAGCCCGGGACAAGACTATGGCTACACCTTC. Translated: CASSPGQDYGYTF.

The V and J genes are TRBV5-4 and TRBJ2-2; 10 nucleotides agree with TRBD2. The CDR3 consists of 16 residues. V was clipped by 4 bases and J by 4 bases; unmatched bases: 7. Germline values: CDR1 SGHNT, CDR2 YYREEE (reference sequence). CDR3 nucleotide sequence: TGTGCCAGCAGCCTGGGAGCGGGAGGGGGCACCGGGGAGCTGTTTTTT. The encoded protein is CASSLGAGGGTGELFF.

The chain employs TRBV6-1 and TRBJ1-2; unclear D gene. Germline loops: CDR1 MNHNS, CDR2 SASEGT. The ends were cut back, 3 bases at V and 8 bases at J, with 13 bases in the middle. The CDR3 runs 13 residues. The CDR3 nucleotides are TGTGCCAGCAGTGAGTTGTTCTTTGAGGGCTACACCTTC. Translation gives CASSELFFEGYTF.

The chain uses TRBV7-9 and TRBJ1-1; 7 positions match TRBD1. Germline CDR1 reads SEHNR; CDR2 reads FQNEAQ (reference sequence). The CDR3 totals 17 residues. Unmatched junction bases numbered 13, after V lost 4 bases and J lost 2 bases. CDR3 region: CASSSRSGGTLNTEAFF. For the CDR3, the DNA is TGTGCCAGCAGCTCCAGGTCAGGGGGGACCCTTAACACTGAAGCTTTCTTT.

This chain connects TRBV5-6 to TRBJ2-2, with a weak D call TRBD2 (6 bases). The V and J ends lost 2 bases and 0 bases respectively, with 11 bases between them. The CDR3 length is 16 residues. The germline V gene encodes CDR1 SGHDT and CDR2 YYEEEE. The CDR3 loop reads CASSLTGDSNTGELFF. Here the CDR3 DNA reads TGTGCCAGCAGCTTAACGGGAGATTCGAACACCGGGGAGCTGTTTTTT. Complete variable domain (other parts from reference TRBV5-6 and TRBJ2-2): DAGVTQSPTHLIKTRGQQVTLRCSPKSGHDTVSWYQQALGQGPQFIFQYYEEEERQRGNFPDRFSGHQFPNYSSELNVNALLLGDSALYLCASSLTGDSNTGELFFGEGSRLTVL.

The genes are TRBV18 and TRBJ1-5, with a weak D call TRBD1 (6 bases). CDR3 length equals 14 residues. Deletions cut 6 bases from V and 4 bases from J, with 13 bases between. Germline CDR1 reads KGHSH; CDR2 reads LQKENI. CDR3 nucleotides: TGTGCCAGCTCGCAAAACAGGGTGAATCAGCCCCAGCATTTT. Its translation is CASSQNRVNQPQHF.

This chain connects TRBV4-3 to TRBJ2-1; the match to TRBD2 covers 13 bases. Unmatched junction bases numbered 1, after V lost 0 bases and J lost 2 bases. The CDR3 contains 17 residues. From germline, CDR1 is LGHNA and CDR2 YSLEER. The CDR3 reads CASSQEGTSGTYNEQFF. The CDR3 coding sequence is TGCGCCAGCAGCCAAGAAGGGACTAGCGGGACCTACAATGAGCAGTTCTTC.

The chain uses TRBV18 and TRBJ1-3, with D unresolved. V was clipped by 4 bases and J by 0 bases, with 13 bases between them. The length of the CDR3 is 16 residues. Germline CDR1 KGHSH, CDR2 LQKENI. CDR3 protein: CASSLSTQSSGNTIYF. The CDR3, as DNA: TGTGCCAGCTCACTCTCGACTCAAAGCTCTGGAAACACCATATATTTT.

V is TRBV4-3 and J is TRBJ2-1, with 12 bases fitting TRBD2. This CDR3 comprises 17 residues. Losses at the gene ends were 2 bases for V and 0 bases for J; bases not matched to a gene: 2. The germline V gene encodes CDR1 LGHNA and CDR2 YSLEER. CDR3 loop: CASSQMGLAGSYNEQFF. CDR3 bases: TGCGCCAGCAGCCAAATGGGACTAGCGGGCTCCTACAATGAGCAGTTCTTC.

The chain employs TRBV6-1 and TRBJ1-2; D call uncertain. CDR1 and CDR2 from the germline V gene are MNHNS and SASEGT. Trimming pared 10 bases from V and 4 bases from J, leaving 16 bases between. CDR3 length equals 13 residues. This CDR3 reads CATYPQVSYGYTF. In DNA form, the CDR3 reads TGTGCCACGTACCCCCAGGTGTCCTATGGCTACACCTTC.

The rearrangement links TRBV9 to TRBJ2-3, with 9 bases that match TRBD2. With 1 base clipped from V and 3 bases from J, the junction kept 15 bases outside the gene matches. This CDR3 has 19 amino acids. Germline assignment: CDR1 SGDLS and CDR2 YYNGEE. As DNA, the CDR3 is TGTGCCAGCAGCGTATCGGCGGGAGGGTCCTCAGGGTTGACAGATACGCAGTATTTT. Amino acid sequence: CASSVSAGGSSGLTDTQYF. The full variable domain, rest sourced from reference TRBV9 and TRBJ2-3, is DSGVTQTPKHLITATGQRVTLRCSPRSGDLSVYWYQQSLDQGLQFLIQYYNGEERAKGNILERFSAQQFPDLHSELNLSSLELGDSALYFCASSVSAGGSSGLTDTQYFGPGTRLTVL.

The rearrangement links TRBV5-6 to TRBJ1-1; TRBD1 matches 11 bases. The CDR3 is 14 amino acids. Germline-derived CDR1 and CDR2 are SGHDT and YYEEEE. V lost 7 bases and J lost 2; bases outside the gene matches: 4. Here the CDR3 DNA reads TGTGCCAGCGGTGGGACAGGGGGAAACACTGAAGCTTTCTTT. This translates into CASGGTGGNTEAFF.

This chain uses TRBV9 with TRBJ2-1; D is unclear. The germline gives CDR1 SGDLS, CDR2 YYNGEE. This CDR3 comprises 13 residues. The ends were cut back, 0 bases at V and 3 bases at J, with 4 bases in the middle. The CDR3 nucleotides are TGTGCCAGCAGCGTAGAACTCTACAATGAGCAGTTCTTC. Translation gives CASSVELYNEQFF.

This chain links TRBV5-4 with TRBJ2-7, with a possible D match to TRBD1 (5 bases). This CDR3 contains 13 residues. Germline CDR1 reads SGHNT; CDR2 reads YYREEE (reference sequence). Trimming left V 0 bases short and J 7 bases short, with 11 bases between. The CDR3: CASSLAGNVEQYF. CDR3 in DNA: TGTGCCAGCAGCTTGGCAGGGAATGTGGAGCAGTACTTC.

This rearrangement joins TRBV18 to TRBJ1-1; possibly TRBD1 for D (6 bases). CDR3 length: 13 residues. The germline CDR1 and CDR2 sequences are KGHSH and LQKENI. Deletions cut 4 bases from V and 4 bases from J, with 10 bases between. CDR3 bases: TGTGCCAGCTCACTGGGGACATTCACTGAAGCTTTCTTT. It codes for CASSLGTFTEAFF.

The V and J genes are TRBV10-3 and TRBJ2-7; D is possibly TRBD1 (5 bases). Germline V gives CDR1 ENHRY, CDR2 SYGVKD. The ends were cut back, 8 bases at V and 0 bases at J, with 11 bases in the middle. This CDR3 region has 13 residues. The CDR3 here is CAILKQDSYEQYF. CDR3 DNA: TGTGCCATCTTGAAACAGGACTCCTACGAGCAGTACTTC.